This T cell receptor beta chain was retrieved from a study of technical replicates of blood from a few donors. Some clones are missing from TCRdb's copy, which holds only in-frame ones; the method was immunoSEQ multiplex PCR. The table records over 90,000 clones, about 96% of them present only once. This CDR3 has 14 residues. Germline trimming cut 1 base from V and 4 bases from J; bases unmatched to any gene: 5. The germline V gene encodes CDR1 GTSNPN and CDR2 SVGIG (reference sequence). The sequencing sample was made of T cells isolated from PBMCs. The chain combines TRBV30 with TRBJ1-1, with 8 bases matching TRBD1. This TCR came from a human donor in good health. The chain's CDR3 is CAWSAGGRGTEAFF. CDR3 nucleotides: TGTGCCTGGAGTGCAGGGGGCAGGGGCACTGAAGCTTTCTTT.